Below, 5 T cell receptor beta chains from the same sample are listed, as sequenced in a study of OX40 agonist ivuxolimab in advanced cancers. Profiled with immunoSEQ multiplex PCR; TCRdb holds only in-frame clones, not every one. The sample has some 16,000 clones, about 81% seen once; the top ten hold more than 35%. Sequenced here: CD4+ or CD8+ T cells sorted from blood, sampled in a trial of the OX40 agonist ivuxolimab. These receptors were collected from an adult with an advanced solid tumor such as melanoma, head and neck, liver or kidney cancer.

The V call is TRBV15, the J call TRBJ1-4; possibly TRBD1 for D (5 bases). The CDR3 is 17 residues long. CDR1 and CDR2 (germline): LNHNV, YYDKDF (reference sequence). V dropped 5 bases and J dropped 8 bases, with 24 bases sitting between them. CDR3 in DNA: TGTGCCACCAGCCCCACAGCCGGGACTCCGTCCTCCGAAAAACTGTTTTTT. This sequence encodes CATSPTAGTPSSEKLFF.

This rearrangement joins TRBV16 to TRBJ1-1; the D gene is possibly TRBD1 (5 bases). Germline V gene sequence: CDR1 KGHSY, CDR2 FQNENV. V lost 0 bases and J lost 1, with 15 bases in between. The CDR3 has 17 residues. CDR3 sequence: CASSQSAPQGANTEAFF. The DNA of the CDR3 is TGTGCCAGCAGCCAATCGGCCCCTCAAGGGGCGAACACTGAAGCTTTCTTT. Based on the CDR3 plus reference TRBV16 and TRBJ1-1, the full variable domain is GEEVAQTPKHLVRGEGQKAKLYCAPIKGHSYVFWYQQVLKNEFKFLISFQNENVFDETGMPKERFSAKCLPNSPCSLEIQATKLEDSAVYFCASSQSAPQGANTEAFFGQGTRLTVV.

This clone has more than one count but fewer than ten. CDR3 protein: CASSSLAKGSYEQYF. In DNA form, the CDR3 reads TGTGCCAGCAGCTCTCTCGCTAAGGGCAGTTACGAGCAGTACTTC. This chain links TRBV11-2 with TRBJ2-7; no clear D gene. The germline gives CDR1 SGHAT, CDR2 FQNNGV. This CDR3 is built from 15 residues. Trimming pared 4 bases from V and 4 bases from J, leaving 17 bases between.

Worth noting for this clone: Different DNA sequences within this sample yield the same CDR3. The chain employs TRBV5-1 and TRBJ2-3, with D tentatively TRBD1 (5 bases). Trimming shortened V by 7 bases and J by 2 bases, and 11 bases separated the two germline ends. The CDR3 is 13 amino acids. Per germline, CDR1 SGHRS and CDR2 YFSETQ. The CDR3 DNA follows: TGCGCCAGCCGCACGGACAACACAGATACGCAGTATTTT. Amino acid sequence: CASRTDNTDTQYF. Full variable domain (outside the CDR3, taken from reference TRBV5-1 and TRBJ2-3): KAGVTQTPRYLIKTRGQQVTLSCSPISGHRSVSWYQQTPGQGLQFLFEYFSETQRNKGNFPGRFSGRQFSNSRSEMNVSTLELGDSALYLCASRTDNTDTQYFGPGTRLTVL.

This clone has a single count. The chain carries TRBV7-3 and TRBJ2-1; 9 bases match TRBD2. CDR1 and CDR2 (germline): SGHTA, FQGTGA. CDR3 length: 15 residues. V shed 5 bases and J 4 bases; nucleotides not matched to a gene: 6. CDR3 residues: CASSVSGSEYNEQFF. The CDR3 region has the DNA TGTGCCAGCAGCGTTAGCGGGAGTGAATACAATGAGCAGTTCTTC.